These T cell receptor beta chains were read from a single sample in a study of blood T cells in healthy people across ages. TCRdb called the 5' RACE reads again in MiXCR, with one record for every CDR3 protein. Among around 1,800,000 distinct CDR3 sequences listed, about 39% were seen once. Sample: blood. These receptors were collected from a human donor in good health. Each CDR3 is given with its conserved first and last residue. Fields, in order: D gene, V gene, J gene, clone size, CDR3 DNA, CDR3 protein. D genes are given only for firm matches. Clone size is not always given. Where it is, it says once, few, many or a class for expanded clones.

TRBD2	TRBV7-2	TRBJ2-3	.	TGTGCCAGCAGCTTACAAAGCGGGGGGCCTAGCACAGATACGCAGTATTTT	CASSLQSGGPSTDTQYF
.	TRBV29-1	TRBJ2-5	many	TGCAGCGGGGCCAGTGGCCACCAAGAGACCCAGTACTTC	CSGASGHQETQYF
.	TRBV10-3	TRBJ1-2	few	TGTGCCATCAGTGTGCGCTCAGACTATGGCTACACCTTC	CAISVRSDYGYTF
.	TRBV9	TRBJ1-2	.	TGTGCCAGCAGCGGTAGACAGGAAGGAGTGGAAGGCTACACCTTC	CASSGRQEGVEGYTF
.	TRBV6-6	TRBJ1-6	.	TGTGCCAGCAGGGAGGGCTCCGGAACACCCCTCCACTTT	CASREGSGTPLHF
TRBD2	TRBV27	TRBJ2-7	.	TGTGCCAGCAGTTCCGCTAGCGGGGAAGGGTACGAGCAGTACTTC	CASSSASGEGYEQYF
.	TRBV18	TRBJ2-1	few	TGTGCCAGCTCACCACAATCGGGCGGATCAAGCTCCTACAATGAGCAGTTCTTC	CASSPQSGGSSSYNEQFF
TRBD1	TRBV20-1	TRBJ2-3	.	TGCAGTGCTAGAGATCAGGGGACAGCCACAGATACGCAGTATTTT	CSARDQGTATDTQYF
.	TRBV20-1	TRBJ2-1	.	TGCAGTGCTAGAGATTTCTCATACCGGGACAACTCCTACAATGAGCAGTTCTTC	CSARDFSYRDNSYNEQFF
TRBD2	TRBV11-2	TRBJ2-7	few	TGTGCCAGCAGCTCCTGGGCGGGGGATAGCTCCTGCGAGCAGTACTTC	CASSSWAGDSSCEQYF
.	TRBV7-2	TRBJ1-4	.	TGTGCCAGCAGCCGATCCGTTGATGAAAAACTGTTTTTT	CASSRSVDEKLFF
.	TRBV7-9	TRBJ1-5	.	TGTGCCAGCAGCTTAACCGCAGGGAAGGTTGAGAGTGATCAGCCCCAGCATTTT	CASSLTAGKVESDQPQHF
.	TRBV7-2	TRBJ1-5	few	TGTGCCAGCAGCTTAGGGCGGGCAGGGCGCAATCAGCCCCAGCATTTT	CASSLGRAGRNQPQHF
.	TRBV24-1	TRBJ1-2	.	TGTGCCACCAGTGATCCCGGACGGTCCAAACATTCGAACTATGGCTACACCTTC	CATSDPGRSKHSNYGYTF
.	TRBV4-3	TRBJ2-4	.	TGCGCCAGCAGCCAAGAAGCCGTCGGTGCCAAAAACATTCAGTACTTC	CASSQEAVGAKNIQYF
.	TRBV2	TRBJ2-3	.	TGTGCCAGCAGTGAAGCCCCCAGCTCCAGCACAGATACGCAGTATTTT	CASSEAPSSSTDTQYF
TRBD1	TRBV11-2	TRBJ2-1	.	TGTGCCAGCAGCTACCGGACAGGGGGGGAGGAGCAGTTCTTC	CASSYRTGGEEQFF
.	TRBV9	TRBJ2-1	.	TGTGCCAGCAGCGTAGTTGGCGGGGACTACAATGAGCAGTTCTTC	CASSVVGGDYNEQFF
TRBD2	TRBV20-1	TRBJ2-1	.	TGCAGTGCTAGCAGGGCCGGGGGGGCGAGGGAGCAGTTCTTC	CSASRAGGAREQFF
.	TRBV5-1	TRBJ2-7	once	TGCGCCAGCAGCCCCGGGCCGGGGGTTGGTTACGAGCAGTACTTC	CASSPGPGVGYEQYF
.	TRBV25-1	TRBJ1-1	.	TGTGCCAGCAGTGAATATTCGGTAAGGGGTGAAGCTTTCTTT	CASSEYSVRGEAFF
.	TRBV7-2	TRBJ1-2	.	TGTGCCAACAGCCTTTTTAGGGGCTATGGCTACACCTTC	CANSLFRGYGYTF
TRBD1	TRBV7-2	TRBJ1-4	.	TGTGCCAGCAGCTTCAGGGGGTCTAATGAAAAACTGTTTTTT	CASSFRGSNEKLFF
.	TRBV5-1	TRBJ1-4	.	TGCGCCAGCAGCATGGGACAAAATGAAAAACTGTTTTTT	CASSMGQNEKLFF
TRBD1	TRBV7-2	TRBJ1-2	.	TGTGCCAGCAGCCTCTATCCGGGACAGGTCCATCCCAACTATGGCTACACCTTC	CASSLYPGQVHPNYGYTF
TRBD2	TRBV11-3	TRBJ2-3	.	TGTGCCAGCAGTACCGGACTAGCTTCAGATACGCAGTATTTT	CASSTGLASDTQYF
TRBD2	TRBV2	TRBJ2-3	many	TGTGCCAGCATGCGGGATAGCGGGGGGCGTGCAGATACGCAGTATTTT	CASMRDSGGRADTQYF
TRBD2	TRBV20-1	TRBJ2-3	few	TGCAGTGCTAGAGGTGGACTAGCGGGGGGTAGCACAGATACGCAGTATTTT	CSARGGLAGGSTDTQYF
TRBD1	TRBV19	TRBJ1-5	few	TGTGCCAGTAGTATGTGGACAGGGGGTGATCAGCCCCAGCATTTT	CASSMWTGGDQPQHF
.	TRBV6-1	TRBJ2-3	.	TGTGCCAGCAGTGAAGCGTGGGGGGCAGATACGCAGTATTTT	CASSEAWGADTQYF
.	TRBV29-1	TRBJ2-6	many	TGCAGCGTTGTGGCTGGGGCCAACGTCCTGACTTTC	CSVVAGANVLTF
.	TRBV20-1	TRBJ2-7	few	TGCAGTGCCCCCCTGGCCGGTACCTACGAGCGGTACTTC	CSAPLAGTYERYF
.	TRBV20-1	TRBJ2-7	.	TGCAGTGCTAGAGCCGCGGGGACAAAATTTACCTACGAGCAGTACTTC	CSARAAGTKFTYEQYF
.	TRBV20-1	TRBJ2-7	few	TGCAGTGCTAGAGAACTGAGGGCGGGACCCTACGAGCAGTACTTC	CSARELRAGPYEQYF
.	TRBV9	TRBJ1-6	.	TGTGCCAGCAGCCTCGGGGCAGGGCCGAATAATTCACCCCTCCACTTT	CASSLGAGPNNSPLHF
TRBD1	TRBV29-1	TRBJ2-2	few	TGCAGCGTTACCTCCGGGACAGGGAGTGGGGAGCTGTTTTTT	CSVTSGTGSGELFF
.	TRBV5-1	TRBJ1-2	.	TGCGCCAGCAGCACGTCTCACGACAGCCTCTATGGCTACACCTTC	CASSTSHDSLYGYTF
.	TRBV7-9	TRBJ2-7	once	TGTGCCAGCAGCCCCTTAGGGGAGGTCGCCTACGAGCAGTACTTC	CASSPLGEVAYEQYF
.	TRBV7-2	TRBJ1-5	.	TGTGCCAGCAGCTTAGAAGGATATTATCAGCCCCAGCATTTT	CASSLEGYYQPQHF
.	TRBV11-2	TRBJ2-6	.	TGTGCCAGCAGCTTAGTAGGGGTTGGATACGTCCTGACTTTC	CASSLVGVGYVLTF
TRBD1	TRBV15	TRBJ1-2	.	TGTGCCACCAGCAGACAGGGGGGGATCTATGGCTACACCTTC	CATSRQGGIYGYTF
.	TRBV2	TRBJ1-5	.	TGTGCCAGCAGTGAAGTAGCCACACTTGTTAGTCAGCCCCAGCATTTT	CASSEVATLVSQPQHF
TRBD2	TRBV18	TRBJ2-7	.	TGTGCCAGCTCACCACCGGGACTAGGTATCTACGAGCAGTACTTC	CASSPPGLGIYEQYF
.	TRBV4-3	TRBJ2-3	.	TGCGCCAGCAGCCAAGACCTAGCGTCTAGCACAGATACGCAGTATTTT	CASSQDLASSTDTQYF
.	TRBV4-3	TRBJ1-5	.	TGCGCCAGCAGCCAAGATTGGCAGGGCCCCCTCAATCAGCCCCAGCATTTT	CASSQDWQGPLNQPQHF
.	TRBV7-6	TRBJ2-1	.	TGTGCCAGCAGCTTAGAGAGCCCCGGGACTTTTACCTACAATGAGCAGTTCTTC	CASSLESPGTFTYNEQFF
.	TRBV5-4	TRBJ2-4	few	TGTGCCAGCAGTCTGGTTGGGGGCTACAATGAGCAGTACTTC	CASSLVGGYNEQYF
.	TRBV12-3/TRBV12-4	TRBJ1-2	few	TGTGCCAGCAGTCCAGGGTTTCTATTCGGCTACACCTTC	CASSPGFLFGYTF
.	TRBV7-3	TRBJ2-5	few	TGTGCCAGCAGCTCCCGAGGGGACCAAGAGACCCAGTACTTC	CASSSRGDQETQYF
.	TRBV4-3	TRBJ2-5	.	TGCGCCAGCAGCCTCGCGGGTCGGACCCAGTACTTC	CASSLAGRTQYF
TRBD1	TRBV5-1	TRBJ1-2	.	TGCGCCAGCAGCCCTCGGACAGGGGCTTCTGCTTATGGCTACACCTTC	CASSPRTGASAYGYTF
.	TRBV6-6	TRBJ1-6	.	TGTGCCAGCAGTTACTCGACCCTTAATTCACCCCTCCACTTT	CASSYSTLNSPLHF
.	TRBV4-1	TRBJ2-1	few	TGCGCCAGCAGCCACTCCTACCGGGCGGAGCAGTTCTTC	CASSHSYRAEQFF
.	TRBV2	TRBJ2-2	.	TGTGCCAGCAGTGAAGCAAGGGGGGGTTCGGCCGGGGAGCTGTTTTTT	CASSEARGGSAGELFF